The T cell receptor beta chain described here comes from a study of blood T cell repertoires in COVID-19. Clones were read by immunoSEQ multiplex PCR, and TCRdb kept only the in-frame ones, dropping some. Among tens of thousands of clones listed, around nine tenths were seen once. This CDR3 region has 13 residues. In germline, CDR1 is MDHEN, CDR2 SYDVKM. The ends were cut back, 6 bases at V and 2 bases at J, with 10 bases in the middle. Material for sequencing was peripheral blood. This chain uses TRBV28 with TRBJ2-5; D is possibly TRBD1 (6 bases). This receptor was obtained from a man over 45 with active COVID-19. CDR3: CASRSGQQETQYF. DNA for the CDR3: TGTGCCAGCAGATCCGGACAGCAAGAGACCCAGTACTTC.